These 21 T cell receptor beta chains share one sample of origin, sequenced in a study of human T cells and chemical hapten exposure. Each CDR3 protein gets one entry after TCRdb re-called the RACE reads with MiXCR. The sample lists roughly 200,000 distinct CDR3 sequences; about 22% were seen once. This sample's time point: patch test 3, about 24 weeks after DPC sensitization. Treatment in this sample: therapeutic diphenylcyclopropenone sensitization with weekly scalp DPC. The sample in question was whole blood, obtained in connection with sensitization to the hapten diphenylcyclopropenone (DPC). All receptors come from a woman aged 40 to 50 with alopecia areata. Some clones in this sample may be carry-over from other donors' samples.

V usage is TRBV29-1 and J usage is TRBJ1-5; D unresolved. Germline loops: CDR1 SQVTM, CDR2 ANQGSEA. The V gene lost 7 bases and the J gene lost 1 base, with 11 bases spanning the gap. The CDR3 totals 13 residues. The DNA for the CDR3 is TGCAGCGCCTCGGCGGGCAGCAATCAGCCCCAGCATTTT. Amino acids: CSASAGSNQPQHF.

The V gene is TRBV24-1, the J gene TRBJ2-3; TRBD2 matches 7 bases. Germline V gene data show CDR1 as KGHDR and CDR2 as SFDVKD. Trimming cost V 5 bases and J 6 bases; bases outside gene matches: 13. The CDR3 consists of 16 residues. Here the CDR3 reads CATSGEGVTSTDTQYF. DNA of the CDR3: TGTGCCACCAGTGGGGAGGGCGTGACCTCCACTGATACGCAGTATTTT.

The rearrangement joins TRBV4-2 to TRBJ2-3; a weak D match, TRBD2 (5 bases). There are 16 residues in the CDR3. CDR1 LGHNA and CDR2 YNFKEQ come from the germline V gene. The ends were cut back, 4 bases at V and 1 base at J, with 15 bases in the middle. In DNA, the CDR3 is TGTGCCAGCAGCCTGGGCACAGCGGCGGGCACAGATACGCAGTATTTT. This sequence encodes CASSLGTAAGTDTQYF.

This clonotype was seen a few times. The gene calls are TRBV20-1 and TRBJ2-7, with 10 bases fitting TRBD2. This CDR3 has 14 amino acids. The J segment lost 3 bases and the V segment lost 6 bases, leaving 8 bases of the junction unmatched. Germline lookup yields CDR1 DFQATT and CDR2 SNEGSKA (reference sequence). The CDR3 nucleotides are TGCAGTGCGCTCCTAGCGGGAGCTAACTACGAGCAGTACTTC. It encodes CSALLAGANYEQYF.

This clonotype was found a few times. The CDR3: CASSRTVNYEQYF. CDR3 coding DNA: TGTGCCAGTAGTAGGACCGTGAACTACGAGCAGTACTTC. The chain couples TRBV19 to TRBJ2-7; D gene uncertain. Germline values: CDR1 LNHDA, CDR2 SQIVND (reference sequence). CDR3 size: 13 residues. V was cut by 4 bases and J by 3 bases, with 10 bases left in between. The full variable domain, its missing parts supplied by reference TRBV19 and TRBJ2-7, is DGGITQSPKYLFRKEGQNVTLSCEQNLNHDAMYWYRQDPGQGLRLIYYSQIVNDFQKGDIAEGYSVSREKKESFPLTVTSAQKNPTAFYLCASSRTVNYEQYFGPGTRLTVT.

The CDR3 region is CASTGGIQETQYF. The CDR3 DNA reads as TGTGCCAGCACTGGCGGGATACAAGAGACCCAGTACTTC. This chain connects TRBV6-1 to TRBJ2-5; maybe TRBD2 (6 bases). Germline loops: CDR1 MNHNS, CDR2 SASEGT. The CDR3 extends over 13 amino acids. V was pared by 7 bases and J by 2 bases, with 11 bases between.

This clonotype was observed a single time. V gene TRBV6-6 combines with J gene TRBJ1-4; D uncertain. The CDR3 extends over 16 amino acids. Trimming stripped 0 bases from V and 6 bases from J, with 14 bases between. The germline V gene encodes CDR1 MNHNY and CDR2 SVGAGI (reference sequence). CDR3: CASSYSNSGLDEKLFF. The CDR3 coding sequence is TGTGCCAGCAGTTACTCGAACTCAGGACTTGATGAAAAACTGTTTTTT.

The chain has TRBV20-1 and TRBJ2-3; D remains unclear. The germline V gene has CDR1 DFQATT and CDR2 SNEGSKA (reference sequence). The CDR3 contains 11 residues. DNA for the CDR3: TGCAGCGCCGGGAGCACAGATACGCAGTATTTT. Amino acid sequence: CSAGSTDTQYF.

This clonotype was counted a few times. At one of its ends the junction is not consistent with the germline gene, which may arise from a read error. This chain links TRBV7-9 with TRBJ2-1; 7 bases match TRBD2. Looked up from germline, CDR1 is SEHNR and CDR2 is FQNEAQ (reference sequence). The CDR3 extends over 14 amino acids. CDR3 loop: CASSLALQAGALRF. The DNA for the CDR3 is TGTGCCAGCAGCTTAGCCCTGCAGGCGGGAGCCCTCCGCTTC.

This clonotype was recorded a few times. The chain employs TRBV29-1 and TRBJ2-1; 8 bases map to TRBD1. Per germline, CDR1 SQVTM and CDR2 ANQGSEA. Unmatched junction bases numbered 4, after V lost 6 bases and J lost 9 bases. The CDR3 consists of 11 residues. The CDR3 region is CSVQGAVEQFF. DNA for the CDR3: TGCAGCGTCCAGGGGGCGGTTGAGCAGTTCTTC.

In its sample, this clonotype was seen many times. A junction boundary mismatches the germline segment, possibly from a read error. The CDR3 sequence is CASSQEGTAPLF. CDR3 DNA: TGTGCCAGCAGCCAAGAAGGGACGGCTCCGCTCTTT. V and J are TRBV11-1 and TRBJ2-3; D possibly uses TRBD1 or TRBD2 (5 bases each). The CDR3 runs 12 residues. CDR1 is SGHAT, CDR2 FQDESV, per germline (reference sequence).

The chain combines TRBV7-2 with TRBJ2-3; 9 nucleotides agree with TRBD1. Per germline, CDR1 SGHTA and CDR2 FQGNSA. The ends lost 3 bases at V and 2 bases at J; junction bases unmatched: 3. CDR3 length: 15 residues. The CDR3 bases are TGTGCCAGCAGCTTCACAGGGGGCTCCACAGATACGCAGTATTTT. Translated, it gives CASSFTGGSTDTQYF.

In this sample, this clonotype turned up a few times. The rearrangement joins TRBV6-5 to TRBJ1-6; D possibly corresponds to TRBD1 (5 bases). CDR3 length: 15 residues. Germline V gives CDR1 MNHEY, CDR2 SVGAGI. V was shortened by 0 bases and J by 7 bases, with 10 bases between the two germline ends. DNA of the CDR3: TGTGCCAGCAGTTACTCGGACACTCGGAATTCACCCCTCCACTTT. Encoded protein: CASSYSDTRNSPLHF.

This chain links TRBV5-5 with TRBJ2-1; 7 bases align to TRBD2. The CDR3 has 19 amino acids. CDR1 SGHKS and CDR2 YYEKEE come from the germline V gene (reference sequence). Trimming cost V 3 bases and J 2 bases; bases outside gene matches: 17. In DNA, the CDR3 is TGTGCCAGCAGCTGGCCGGGACTACGAGGAAAGCCCCCCTACAATGAGCAGTTCTTC. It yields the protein CASSWPGLRGKPPYNEQFF.

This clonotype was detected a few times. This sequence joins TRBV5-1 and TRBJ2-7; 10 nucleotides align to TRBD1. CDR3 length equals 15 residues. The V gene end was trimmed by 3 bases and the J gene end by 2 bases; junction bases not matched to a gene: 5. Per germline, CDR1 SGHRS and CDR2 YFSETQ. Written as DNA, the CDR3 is TGCGCCAGCAGCTCCGCGGACAGGGGGACCTACGAGCAGTACTTC. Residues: CASSSADRGTYEQYF.

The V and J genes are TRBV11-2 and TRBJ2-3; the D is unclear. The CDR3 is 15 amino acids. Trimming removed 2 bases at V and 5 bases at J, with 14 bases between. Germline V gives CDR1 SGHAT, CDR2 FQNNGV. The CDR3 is CASSLQPYGGDTQYF. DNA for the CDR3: TGTGCCAGCAGCTTACAGCCATACGGCGGAGATACGCAGTATTTT.

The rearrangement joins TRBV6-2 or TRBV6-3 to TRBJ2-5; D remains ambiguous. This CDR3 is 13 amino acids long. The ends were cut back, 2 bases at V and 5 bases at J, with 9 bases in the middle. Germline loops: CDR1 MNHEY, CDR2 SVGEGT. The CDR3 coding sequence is TGTGCCAGCAGTTACCCTCCACTTGAGACCCAGTACTTC. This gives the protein CASSYPPLETQYF.

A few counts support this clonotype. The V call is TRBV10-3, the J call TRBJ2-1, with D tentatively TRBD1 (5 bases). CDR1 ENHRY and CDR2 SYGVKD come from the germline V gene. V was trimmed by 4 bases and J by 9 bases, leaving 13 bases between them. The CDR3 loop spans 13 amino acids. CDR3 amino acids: CAISASTGAEQFF. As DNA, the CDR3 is TGTGCCATCAGTGCTTCTACAGGTGCTGAGCAGTTCTTC.

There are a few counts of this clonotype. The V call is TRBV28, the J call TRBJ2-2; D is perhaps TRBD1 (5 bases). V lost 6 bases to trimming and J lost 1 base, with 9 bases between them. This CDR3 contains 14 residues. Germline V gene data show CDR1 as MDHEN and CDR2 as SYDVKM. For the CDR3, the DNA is TGTGCCAGCAGACCAGGACAGAACACCGGGGAGCTGTTTTTT. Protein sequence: CASRPGQNTGELFF. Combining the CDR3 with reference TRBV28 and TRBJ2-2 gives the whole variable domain DVKVTQSSRYLVKRTGEKVFLECVQDMDHENMFWYRQDPGLGLRLIYFSYDVKMKEKGDIPEGYSVSREKKERFSLILESASTNQTSMYLCASRPGQNTGELFFGEGSRLTVL.

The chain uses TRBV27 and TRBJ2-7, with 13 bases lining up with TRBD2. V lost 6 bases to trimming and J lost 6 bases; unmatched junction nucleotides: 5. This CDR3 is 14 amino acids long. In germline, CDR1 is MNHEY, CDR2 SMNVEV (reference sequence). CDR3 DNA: TGTGCCAGCAGACTAGCGGGAGGGTCCCGCGAGCAGTACTTC. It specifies CASRLAGGSREQYF.

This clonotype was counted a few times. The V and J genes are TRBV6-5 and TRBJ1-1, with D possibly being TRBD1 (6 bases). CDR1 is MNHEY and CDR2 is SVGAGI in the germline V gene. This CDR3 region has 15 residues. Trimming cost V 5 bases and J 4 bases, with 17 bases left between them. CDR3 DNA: TGTGCCAGCAGTCCCGGGTGGCAGGGGATCACTGAAGCTTTCTTT. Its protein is CASSPGWQGITEAFF.